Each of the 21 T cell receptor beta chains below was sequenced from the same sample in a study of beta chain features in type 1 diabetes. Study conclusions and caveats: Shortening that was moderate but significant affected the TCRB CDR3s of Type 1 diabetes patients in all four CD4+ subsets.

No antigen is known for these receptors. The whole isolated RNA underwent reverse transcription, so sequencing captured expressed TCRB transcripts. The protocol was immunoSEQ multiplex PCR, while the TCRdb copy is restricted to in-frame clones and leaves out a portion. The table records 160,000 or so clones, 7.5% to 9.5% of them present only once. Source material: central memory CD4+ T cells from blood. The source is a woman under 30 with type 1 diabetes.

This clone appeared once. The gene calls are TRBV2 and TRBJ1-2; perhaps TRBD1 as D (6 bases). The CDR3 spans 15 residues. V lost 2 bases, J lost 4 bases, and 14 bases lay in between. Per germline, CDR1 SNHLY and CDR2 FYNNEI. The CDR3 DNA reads TGTGCCAGCAGTGAATGGCGACAGGAGGTCTATGGCTACACCTTC. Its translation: CASSEWRQEVYGYTF.

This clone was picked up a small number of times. CDR3 region: CASSVGTEQETQYF. CDR3 in DNA: TGTGCCAGCAGCGTAGGGACAGAGCAAGAGACCCAGTACTTC. The rearrangement uses TRBV9 and TRBJ2-5; maybe TRBD1 (6 bases). V lost 0 bases, J lost 2 bases, and 8 bases lay in between. The CDR3 contains 14 residues. Germline CDR1 reads SGDLS; CDR2 reads YYNGEE.

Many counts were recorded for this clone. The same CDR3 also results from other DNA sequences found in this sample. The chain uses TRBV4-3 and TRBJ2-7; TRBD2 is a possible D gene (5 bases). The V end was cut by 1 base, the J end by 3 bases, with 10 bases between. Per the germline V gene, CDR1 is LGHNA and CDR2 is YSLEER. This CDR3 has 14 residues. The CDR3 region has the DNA TGCGCCAGCAGCCAAGTCGGGAAGGGCTACGAGCAGTACTTC. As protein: CASSQVGKGYEQYF.

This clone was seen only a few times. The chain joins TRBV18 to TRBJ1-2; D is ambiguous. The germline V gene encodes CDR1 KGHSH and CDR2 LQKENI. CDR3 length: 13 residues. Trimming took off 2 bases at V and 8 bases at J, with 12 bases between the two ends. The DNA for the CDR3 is TGTGCCAGCTCACCAAACGCGGAGAACGGCTACACCTTC. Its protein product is CASSPNAENGYTF.

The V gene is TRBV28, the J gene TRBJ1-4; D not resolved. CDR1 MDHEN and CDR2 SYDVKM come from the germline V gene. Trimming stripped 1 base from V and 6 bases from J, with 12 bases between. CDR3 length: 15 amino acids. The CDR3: CASSLFGGDHEKLFF. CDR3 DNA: TGTGCCAGCAGTTTATTCGGCGGAGACCATGAAAAACTGTTTTTT.

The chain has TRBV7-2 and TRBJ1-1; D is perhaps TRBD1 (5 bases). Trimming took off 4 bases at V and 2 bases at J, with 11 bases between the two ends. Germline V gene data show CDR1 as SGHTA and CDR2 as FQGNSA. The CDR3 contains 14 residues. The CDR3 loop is CASSWRDRNTEAFF. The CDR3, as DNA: TGTGCCAGCAGCTGGCGGGACCGAAACACTGAAGCTTTCTTT.

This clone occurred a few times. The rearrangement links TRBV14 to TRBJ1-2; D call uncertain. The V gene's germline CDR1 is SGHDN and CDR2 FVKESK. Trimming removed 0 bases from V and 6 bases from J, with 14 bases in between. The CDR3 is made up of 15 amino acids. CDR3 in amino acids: CASSQEGALGNGYTF. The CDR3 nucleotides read TGTGCCAGCAGCCAAGAGGGAGCCCTGGGGAATGGCTACACCTTC.

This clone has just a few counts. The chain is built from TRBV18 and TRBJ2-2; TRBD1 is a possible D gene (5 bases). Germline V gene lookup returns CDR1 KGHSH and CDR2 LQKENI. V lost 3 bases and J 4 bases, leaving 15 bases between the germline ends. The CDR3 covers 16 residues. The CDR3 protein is CASSPDSRVRTGELFF. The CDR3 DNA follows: TGTGCCAGCTCACCCGACTCCAGGGTCCGCACCGGGGAGCTGTTTTTT.

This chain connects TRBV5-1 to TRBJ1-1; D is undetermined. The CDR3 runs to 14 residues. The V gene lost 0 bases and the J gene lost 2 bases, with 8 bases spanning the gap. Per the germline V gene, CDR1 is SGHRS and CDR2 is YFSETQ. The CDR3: CASSLADLNTEAFF. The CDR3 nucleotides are TGCGCCAGCAGCTTGGCAGACTTAAACACTGAAGCTTTCTTT.

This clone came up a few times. CDR3 bases: TGTGCCAGCAGCCCCAGGGCAGGGGATGGCTACACCTTC. Its protein is CASSPRAGDGYTF. This chain connects TRBV16 to TRBJ1-2; the D gene is possibly TRBD1 (6 bases). There are 13 residues in the CDR3. Trimming pared 4 bases from V and 6 bases from J, leaving 12 bases between. CDR1 and CDR2 from the germline V gene are KGHSY and FQNENV.

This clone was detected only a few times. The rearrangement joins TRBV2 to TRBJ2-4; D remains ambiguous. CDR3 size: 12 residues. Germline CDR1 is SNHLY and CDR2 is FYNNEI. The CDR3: CATHVPGNIQYF. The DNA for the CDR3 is TGTGCAACGCACGTCCCAGGCAACATTCAGTACTTC.

The CDR3 DNA follows: TGTGCCAGCTCACCAGCGGGGGCAGGCACCTACGAGCAGTACTTC. It codes for CASSPAGAGTYEQYF. The chain joins TRBV18 to TRBJ2-7, with D possibly TRBD2 on 7 matching bases. This CDR3 comprises 15 residues. Trimming cost V 2 bases and J 2 bases, with 13 bases left between them. Per the germline V gene, CDR1 is KGHSH and CDR2 is LQKENI.

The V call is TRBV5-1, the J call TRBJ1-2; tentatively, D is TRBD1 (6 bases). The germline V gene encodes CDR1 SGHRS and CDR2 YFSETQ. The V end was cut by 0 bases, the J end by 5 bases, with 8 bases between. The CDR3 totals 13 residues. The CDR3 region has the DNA TGCGCCAGCAGCTTGGCAGGGGAGTATGGCTACACCTTC. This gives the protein CASSLAGEYGYTF.

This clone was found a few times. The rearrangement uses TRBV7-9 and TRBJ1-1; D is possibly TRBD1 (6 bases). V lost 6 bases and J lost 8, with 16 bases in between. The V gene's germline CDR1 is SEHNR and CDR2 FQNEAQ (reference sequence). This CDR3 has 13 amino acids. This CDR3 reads CASSPENREEAFF. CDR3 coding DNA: TGTGCCAGCAGTCCAGAGAACAGGGAAGAAGCTTTCTTT.

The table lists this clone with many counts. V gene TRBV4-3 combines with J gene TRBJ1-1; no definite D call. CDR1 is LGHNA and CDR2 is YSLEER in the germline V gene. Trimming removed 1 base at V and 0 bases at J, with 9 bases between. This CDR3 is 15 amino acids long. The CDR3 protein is CASSQGQFMNTEAFF. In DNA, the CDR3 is TGCGCCAGCAGCCAAGGGCAGTTCATGAACACTGAAGCTTTCTTT.

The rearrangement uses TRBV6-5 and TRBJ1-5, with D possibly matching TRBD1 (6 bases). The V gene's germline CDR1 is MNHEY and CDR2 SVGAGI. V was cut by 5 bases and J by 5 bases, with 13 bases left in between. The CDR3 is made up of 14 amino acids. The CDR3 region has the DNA TGTGCCAGCAGTACAGGGACCCCGTATCAGCCCCAGCATTTT. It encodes CASSTGTPYQPQHF.

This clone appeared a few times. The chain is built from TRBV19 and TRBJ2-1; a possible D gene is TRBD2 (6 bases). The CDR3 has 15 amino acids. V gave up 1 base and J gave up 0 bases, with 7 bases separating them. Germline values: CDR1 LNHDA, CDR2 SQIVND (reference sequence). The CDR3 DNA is TGTGCCAGTAGTATAGCCGGGGGCTCCTACAATGAGCAGTTCTTC. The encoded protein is CASSIAGGSYNEQFF. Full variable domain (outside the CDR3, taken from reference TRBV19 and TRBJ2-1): DGGITQSPKYLFRKEGQNVTLSCEQNLNHDAMYWYRQDPGQGLRLIYYSQIVNDFQKGDIAEGYSVSREKKESFPLTVTSAQKNPTAFYLCASSIAGGSYNEQFFGPGTRLTVL.

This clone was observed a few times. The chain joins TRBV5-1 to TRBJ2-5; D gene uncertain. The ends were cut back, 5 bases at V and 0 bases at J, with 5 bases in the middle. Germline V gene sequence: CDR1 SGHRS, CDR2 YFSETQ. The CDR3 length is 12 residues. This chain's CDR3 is CASRRYQETQYF. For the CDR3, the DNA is TGCGCCAGCAGACGGTACCAAGAGACCCAGTACTTC.

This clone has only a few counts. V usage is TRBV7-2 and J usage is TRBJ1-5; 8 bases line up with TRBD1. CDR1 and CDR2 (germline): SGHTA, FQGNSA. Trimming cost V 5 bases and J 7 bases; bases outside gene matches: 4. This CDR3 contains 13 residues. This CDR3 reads CASSTTGEQPQHF. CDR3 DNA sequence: TGTGCCAGCAGCACGACAGGGGAACAGCCCCAGCATTTT.

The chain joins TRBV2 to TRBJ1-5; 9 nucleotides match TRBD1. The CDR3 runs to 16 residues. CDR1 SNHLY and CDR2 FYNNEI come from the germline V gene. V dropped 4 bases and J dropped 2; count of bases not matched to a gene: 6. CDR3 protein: CASSGDRAGGNQPQHF. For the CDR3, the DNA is TGTGCCAGCAGTGGGGACAGGGCAGGGGGCAATCAGCCCCAGCATTTT.

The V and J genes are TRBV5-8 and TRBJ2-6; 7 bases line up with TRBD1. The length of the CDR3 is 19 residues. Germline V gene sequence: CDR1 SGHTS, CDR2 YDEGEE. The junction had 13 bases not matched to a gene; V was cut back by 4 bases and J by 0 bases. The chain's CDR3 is CASSQAPGQRDSGANVLTF. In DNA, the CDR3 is TGTGCCAGCAGCCAGGCACCGGGACAGAGAGACTCTGGGGCCAACGTCCTGACTTTC.